This is a list of T cell receptor beta chains from one sample in a study of cytomegalovirus exposure and HLA in healthy donors. TCRdb's copy holds only in-frame clones and misses some; the assay was immunoSEQ multiplex PCR. The table has 90,000 to 110,000 clones, around 75% seen once; the top ten hold approximately 1.2%. Sequenced input: PBMCs. The origin of the receptors is a man aged 35 to 55 in good health and CMV-seronegative. CDR3s include the opening cysteine and the closing phenylalanine or tryptophan. D genes are given only for firm matches. Expanded clones are given a class, and other clones once, few, many or no size at all.

TRBV6-6	TRBD1	TRBJ2-6	.	TGTGCCAGCAGGGGACAGGGCAGCTCTGGGGCCAACGTCCTGACTTTC	CASRGQGSSGANVLTF
TRBV4-2	.	TRBJ1-2	.	TGTGCCAGCAGCCAAGATCGAGTTGCGGTAGAAGGCTACACCTTC	CASSQDRVAVEGYTF
TRBV28	.	TRBJ1-1	.	TGTGCCAGCGCGCAGGCGTCGGGGACTGAAGCTTTCTTT	CASAQASGTEAFF
TRBV7-8	.	TRBJ2-2	.	TGTGCCAGCAGCCCGGGACTCCTTAACACCGGGGAGCTGTTTTTT	CASSPGLLNTGELFF
TRBV7-8	TRBD1	TRBJ1-5	.	TGTGCCAGCAGCCGGGAGACAGGGGGAGGCAATCAGCCCCAGCATTTT	CASSRETGGGNQPQHF
TRBV7-2	.	TRBJ1-1	.	TGTGCCAGCAGCTTATCCGGGGGAAGCACTGAAGCTTTCTTT	CASSLSGGSTEAFF
TRBV2	TRBD2	TRBJ2-1	once	TGTGCCAGCAGTGAAGAAGGACTAGCGGGACGCGCCCATGAGCAGTTCTTC	CASSEEGLAGRAHEQFF
TRBV30	.	TRBJ2-5	few	TGTGCCTGGAGTGTACGAGTGAGAGAGACCCAGTACTTC	CAWSVRVRETQYF
TRBV10-2	.	TRBJ2-5	.	TGCGCCAGCGGGGGCGGGGGCGGCTCGGAGACCCAGTACTTC	CASGGGGGSETQYF
TRBV6-5	.	TRBJ2-7	.	TGTGCCAGCAGTTACGAGTGGGGGACTTACGAGCAGTACTTC	CASSYEWGTYEQYF
TRBV4-2	.	TRBJ2-5	.	TGTGCCAGCAGCAATGGGTGGGAGGTGGGGGAGACCCAGTACTTC	CASSNGWEVGETQYF
TRBV29-1	TRBD1	TRBJ2-1	.	TGCAGCGTTGATTCCGGGACAGGGATCCATGAGCAGTTCTTC	CSVDSGTGIHEQFF
TRBV11-3	TRBD2	TRBJ2-7	.	TGTGCCAGCAGCCGGACTAGCGAGGCCTACGAGCAGTACTTC	CASSRTSEAYEQYF
TRBV5-8	.	TRBJ1-5	few	TGTGCCAGCAGCCGAGGGACATTGGGGAATCAGCCCCAGCATTTT	CASSRGTLGNQPQHF
TRBV5-4	.	TRBJ2-7	.	TGTGCCAGCAGCTTGGCAGGGCCCCCCAGGTCCTACGAGCAGTACTTC	CASSLAGPPRSYEQYF
TRBV7-3	TRBD2	TRBJ2-1	.	TGTGCCAGCAGCTTGGCGGGACTAGCGGGTAATGAGCAGTTCTTC	CASSLAGLAGNEQFF
TRBV25-1	.	TRBJ1-2	.	TGTGCCAGCAGTGAATTTGGGACTGACGGCTACACCTTC	CASSEFGTDGYTF
TRBV21-1	.	TRBJ2-7	.	TGTGCCAGCAGCACGAAGCGGGAGGGCCTCTACGAGCAGTACTTC	CASSTKREGLYEQYF
TRBV5-5	TRBD1	TRBJ1-2	.	TGTGCCAGCAGCTTGAGGGACAGGGAGAACTATGGCTACACCTTC	CASSLRDRENYGYTF
TRBV30	TRBD1	TRBJ1-4	few	TGTGCCTGGAGTGGACAGGGTGAAGAAAAACTGTTTTTT	CAWSGQGEEKLFF
TRBV5-1	.	TRBJ1-5	once	TGCGCCAGCAGCTTCGGGAGCAATCAGCCCCAGCATTTT	CASSFGSNQPQHF
TRBV6-5	.	TRBJ2-2	.	TGTGCCAGCAGTTACGCCAGACTAGACGGGGAGCTGTTTTTT	CASSYARLDGELFF
TRBV28	.	TRBJ2-7	.	TGTGCCAGCATGGGCAGGGAACGGTACGAGCAGTACTTC	CASMGRERYEQYF
TRBV28	.	TRBJ2-2	.	TGTGCCAGCATCGGGATTTACTCCGGGGAGCTGTTTTTT	CASIGIYSGELFF
TRBV4-2	TRBD2	TRBJ2-5	.	TGTGCCAGCAGCCAAGTTTCTAGCGGGACGGGGGAGACCCAGTACTTC	CASSQVSSGTGETQYF
TRBV9	.	TRBJ1-2	.	TGTGCCAGCAGCGTGAGTGGTGGTGGCTACACCTTC	CASSVSGGGYTF
TRBV6-5	TRBD1	TRBJ2-7	.	TGTGCCAGCAGTTTTCGGGACAGCTCCTACGAGCAGTACTTC	CASSFRDSSYEQYF
TRBV1	.	TRBJ2-4	.	TGCACCAGCAGCCAAGACCACAATAGCGGGAGGGCTAACATTCAGTACTTC	CTSSQDHNSGRANIQYF
TRBV18	.	TRBJ1-2	.	TGTGCCAGCTCACAAGGGGAGGGCTATGGCTACACCTTC	CASSQGEGYGYTF
TRBV27	.	TRBJ2-1	.	TGTGCCAGCTGGCAGGACAGTAGCAATGAGCAGTTCTTC	CASWQDSSNEQFF
TRBV5-8	TRBD1	TRBJ1-1	few	TGTGCCGGAAACAGGGGCCCGAACACTGAAGCTTTCTTT	CAGNRGPNTEAFF
TRBV30	.	TRBJ1-2	.	TGTGCCTGGAATGGGGGGGGCTTTGGCTACACCTTC	CAWNGGGFGYTF
TRBV6-4	.	TRBJ2-3	few	TGTGCCAGCAGTGTGGGTAGCGAGGATACGCAGTATTTT	CASSVGSEDTQYF
TRBV19	TRBD2	TRBJ2-2	.	TGTGCCAGTGAGAGGACTAGCGGGGGGAACACCGGGGAGCTGTTTTTT	CASERTSGGNTGELFF
TRBV19	.	TRBJ1-1	.	TGTGCCAGTAGTAGTCCGTGGCGGCAGGGAGGGACTGAAGCTTTCTTT	CASSSPWRQGGTEAFF
TRBV27	TRBD1	TRBJ2-7	.	TGTGCCAGCAGTTTCACGGGACAGGGCTACGAGCAGTACTTC	CASSFTGQGYEQYF